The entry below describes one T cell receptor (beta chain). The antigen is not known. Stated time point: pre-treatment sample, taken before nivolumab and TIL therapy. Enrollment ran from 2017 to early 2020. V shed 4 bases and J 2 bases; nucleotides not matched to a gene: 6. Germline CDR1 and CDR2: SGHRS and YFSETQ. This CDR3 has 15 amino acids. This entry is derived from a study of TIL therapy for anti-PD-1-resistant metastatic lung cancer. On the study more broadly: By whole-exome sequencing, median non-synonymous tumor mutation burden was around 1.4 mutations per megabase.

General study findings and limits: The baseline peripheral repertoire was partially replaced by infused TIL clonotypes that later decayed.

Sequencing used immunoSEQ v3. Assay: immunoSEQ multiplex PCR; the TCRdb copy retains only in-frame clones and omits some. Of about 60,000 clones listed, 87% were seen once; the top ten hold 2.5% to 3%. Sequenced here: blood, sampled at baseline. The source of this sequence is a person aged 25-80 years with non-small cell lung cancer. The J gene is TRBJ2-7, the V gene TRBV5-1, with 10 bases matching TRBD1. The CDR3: CASSQAGTGAYEQYF. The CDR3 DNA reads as TGCGCCAGCAGCCAAGCCGGGACAGGGGCCTACGAGCAGTACTTC.